The rows below give T cell receptor beta chains drawn from one sample of a study of OX40 agonist ivuxolimab in advanced cancers. Sequenced by immunoSEQ multiplex PCR; TCRdb stores in-frame clones only, minus some. The table includes roughly 59,000 clones, around 81% detected once. The source material was CD4+ or CD8+ T cells sorted from blood, sampled in a trial of the OX40 agonist ivuxolimab. These receptors originate from an adult with an advanced solid tumor such as melanoma, head and neck, liver or kidney cancer. The conserved cysteine and the conserved F or W are not part of the CDR3 here.

J	length	V	CDR3
TRBJ1-1	13	TRBV28	ASSLESVGSTEAF
TRBJ2-7	11	TRBV2	ASKGEGTHEQY
TRBJ1-1	10	TRBV18	ASSPPALEAF
TRBJ2-3	13	TRBV7-7	ASSLASGNTDTQY
TRBJ1-1	11	TRBV6-1	AIRTGMNTEAF
TRBJ1-2	14	TRBV6-1	ASSEGQGSGYYGYT
TRBJ1-5	9	TRBV6-1	ASSEAAPQH
TRBJ1-2	12	TRBV30	AWSRDSRGYGYT
TRBJ1-2	12	TRBV5-6	ASSLVTSNYGYT
TRBJ2-7	9	TRBV20-1	SATQSYEQY
TRBJ2-3	12	TRBV7-2	ASSPGLVGDTQY
TRBJ2-7	13	TRBV5-1	ASSSRDSRSYEQY
TRBJ1-1	13	TRBV5-1	ASSPRQGRNTEAF
TRBJ1-4	12	TRBV4-2	ASSGTGDGEKLF
TRBJ1-5	13	TRBV10-3	AISGSGDSNQPQH
TRBJ2-3	12	TRBV9	ASRVGHLTDTQY
TRBJ1-1	12	TRBV4-1	ASSQDPQNTEAF
TRBJ2-7	14	TRBV5-1	ASSLNREGLRRGQY
TRBJ1-1	9	TRBV20-1	SASLREEAF
TRBJ2-5	14	TRBV5-1	ASSLSGTSGWETQY
TRBJ2-7	12	TRBV7-2	ATARDRASYEQY
TRBJ2-1	12	TRBV7-9	ASSRDRAVGEQF
TRBJ1-2	14	TRBV19	ASRYRPPGTGHGYT
TRBJ2-1	13	TRBV5-6	ASSLALAGDPEQF
TRBJ1-2	11	TRBV6-1	ASSAQGGYGYT
TRBJ1-2	13	TRBV10-3	AISESMGRRDGYT
TRBJ2-1	11	TRBV5-4	ASSGRNYNEQF
TRBJ2-2	13	TRBV7-8	ASSSRTGDPGELF
TRBJ2-1	12	TRBV4-1	ASSQDGGYNEQF
TRBJ2-1	13	TRBV19	ASSQPGQGGNEQF
TRBJ1-2	14	TRBV9	ASSVGLQGANYGYT
TRBJ2-3	13	TRBV7-2	ASSLFGLTADTQY
TRBJ2-3	12	TRBV19	ASSRAGGADTQY
TRBJ1-6	12	TRBV6-5	ASRLGLWDSPLH
TRBJ2-1	13	TRBV27	ASSSRRSSYNEQF
TRBJ2-6	16	TRBV19	ASIMTGGMSSGANVLT
TRBJ2-3	14	TRBV5-1	ASSLRSQGGSDTQY
TRBJ1-1	11	TRBV10-3	AISEQGPTEAF
TRBJ2-3	13	TRBV7-9	ASSLVAGGPDTQY
TRBJ1-4	13	TRBV30	AWSVSWALNEKLF
TRBJ2-2	13	TRBV7-9	ASSSAARWNLGMF